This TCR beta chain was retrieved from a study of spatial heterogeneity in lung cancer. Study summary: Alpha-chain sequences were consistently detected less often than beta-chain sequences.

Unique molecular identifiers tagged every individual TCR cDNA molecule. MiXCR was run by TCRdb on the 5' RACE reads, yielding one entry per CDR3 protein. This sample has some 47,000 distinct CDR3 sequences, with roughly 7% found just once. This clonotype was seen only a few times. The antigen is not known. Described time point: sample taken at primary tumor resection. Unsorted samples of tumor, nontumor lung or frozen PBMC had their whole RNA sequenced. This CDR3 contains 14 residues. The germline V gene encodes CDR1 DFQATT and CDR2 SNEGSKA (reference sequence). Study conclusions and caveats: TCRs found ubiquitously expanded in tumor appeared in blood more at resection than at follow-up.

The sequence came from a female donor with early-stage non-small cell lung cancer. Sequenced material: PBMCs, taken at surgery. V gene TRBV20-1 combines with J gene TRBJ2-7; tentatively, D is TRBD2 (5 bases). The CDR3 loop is CSVPIKAGSYEQYF. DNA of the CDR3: TGCAGCGTACCTATCAAGGCGGGTTCCTACGAGCAGTACTTC.